These 5 T cell receptor beta chains were all obtained from the same sample, sequenced in a study of cytomegalovirus exposure and HLA in healthy donors. The PCR employed 60 Vbeta primers together with 13 Jbeta primers. Repertoires were generated with immunoSEQ multiplex PCR, while TCRdb's copy carries only in-frame clones and drops some. The table has 89,000 or so clones, about 69% seen once. Sequenced sample: PBMCs. These receptors came from a man aged 60-69 years in good health and CMV-seronegative.

There are a few counts of this clone. The genes are TRBV21-1 and TRBJ1-1; the D segment call TRBD1 is taken from the table without a DNA check. TRBV21-1 is annotated as a pseudogene. This CDR3 is built from 13 residues. The CDR3 DNA sequence: TGTGCCAGCATCGTCTGGACAGGCCGTCGGGCTTTCTTT. Its translation is CASIVWTGRRAFF.

This chain joins TRBV19 and TRBJ2-5; 8 nucleotides agree with TRBD2. The J call is uncertain, as TRBJ2-7 better fits the DNA end. Germline V gives CDR1 LNHDA, CDR2 SQIVND (reference sequence). The CDR3 consists of 16 residues. CDR3 nucleotides: TGTGCCAGTAGTCTGCGGACTAGCCCGAGCTCCTACGAGCAGTACTTC. Amino acids: CASSLRTSPSSYEQYF.

Concerning this clone: One end of the junction does not line up with germline, which may come from a read error. The chain uses TRBV7-9 and TRBJ1-4; weak D call: TRBD1 (5 bases). This CDR3 has 17 residues. Germline V lookup: CDR1 SEHNR, CDR2 FQNEAQ (reference sequence). The CDR3 region is CSSSLGAATATNEKLFF. The CDR3 DNA sequence: TGTTCCAGCAGCTTAGGGGCAGCTACGGCAACTAATGAAAAACTGTTTTTT.

V gene TRBV6-6 combines with J gene TRBJ2-7, with a tentative D call TRBD1 (6 bases). V was shortened by 1 base and J by 3 bases, with 16 bases between the two germline ends. The CDR3 loop spans 16 amino acids. Germline CDR1 reads MNHNY; CDR2 reads SVGAGI (reference sequence). The CDR3 DNA reads as TGTGCCAGCAGTTACTTCGGGACATCTGATATCTACGAGCAGTACTTC. This encodes CASSYFGTSDIYEQYF.

CDR3 DNA: TGTGCCAGCAGCCTTCCCGGGAGGGGGAAATACGAGCAGTACTTC. Translation: CASSLPGRGKYEQYF. V gene TRBV6-5 combines with J gene TRBJ2-7; 8 positions match TRBD2. The V gene's germline CDR1 is MNHEY and CDR2 SVGAGI. The CDR3 has 15 amino acids. The junction had 11 bases not matched to a gene; V was cut back by 6 bases and J by 4 bases.